A single sample gave rise to the 19 T cell receptor beta chains below, sequenced in a study of lymphopenia after photon versus proton radiotherapy. Some clones are missing from TCRdb's copy, which holds only in-frame ones; the method was immunoSEQ multiplex PCR. The data show about 29,000 clones, roughly 89% seen once. The source was peripheral blood, collected from a patient treated with proton-based radiotherapy. These receptors were collected from a woman aged 60-75 years with cholangiocarcinoma. Some clones in this sample may be carry-over from other donors' samples.

The chain recombines TRBV6-4 with TRBJ1-6; D is uncertain. Germline values: CDR1 MRHNA, CDR2 SNTAGT. V gave up 10 bases and J gave up 9 bases, with 16 bases separating them. This CDR3 region has 13 residues. The CDR3 reads CATRTAAGSPLHF. CDR3 DNA sequence: TGTGCCACCCGGACCGCAGCGGGTTCACCCCTCCACTTT.

The V call is TRBV7-9, the J call TRBJ1-1; 10 bases agree with TRBD1. CDR3 length equals 15 residues. Germline loops: CDR1 SEHNR, CDR2 FQNEAQ (reference sequence). With 5 bases clipped from V and 1 base from J, the junction kept 4 bases outside the gene matches. CDR3 bases: TGTGCCAGCAGCCGAGGGGACAGGGGGAACACTGAAGCTTTCTTT. Encoded protein: CASSRGDRGNTEAFF.

This chain uses TRBV7-2 with TRBJ1-6; possible D gene TRBD1, 6 bases. Germline CDR1 and CDR2: SGHTA and FQGNSA. V lost 1 base, J lost 4 bases, and 14 bases lay in between. The CDR3 is made up of 17 amino acids. The DNA for the CDR3 is TGTGCCAGCAGCTTAGGGGGGGGGCAGTCTTATAATTCACCCCTCCACTTT. This translates into CASSLGGGQSYNSPLHF.

The genes are TRBV7-6 and TRBJ1-6, with a possible D match to TRBD1 (5 bases). V lost 11 bases and J 8 bases, leaving 16 bases between the germline ends. The CDR3 totals 13 residues. Germline assignment: CDR1 SGHVS and CDR2 FNYEAQ. In DNA, the CDR3 is TGTGCCGTGGGACCGCTTCGAGATTCACCCCTCCACTTT. Translating gives CAVGPLRDSPLHF.

The V gene is TRBV27, the J gene TRBJ1-4, with unresolved D. Trimming shortened V by 2 bases and J by 8 bases, and 9 bases separated the two germline ends. This CDR3 has 13 residues. The V gene's germline CDR1 is MNHEY and CDR2 SMNVEV (reference sequence). The CDR3 DNA is TGTGCCAGCAGTTTAGTGATCTCGGAAAAACTGTTTTTT. It codes for CASSLVISEKLFF.

In its sample, this clone was seen a few times. The chain joins TRBV19 to TRBJ1-5; D unclear. Trimming took 7 bases from V and 1 from J, leaving 17 bases between them. This CDR3 has 16 residues. Germline loops: CDR1 LNHDA, CDR2 SQIVND (reference sequence). The CDR3 DNA reads as TGTGCCAGTACCCCCTATGGAGGAGGCAGCAATCAGCCCCAGCATTTT. Residues: CASTPYGGGSNQPQHF.

This chain's CDR3 is CASSQSTGGYGYTF. CDR3 nucleotides: TGCGCCAGCAGCCAATCTACAGGGGGCTATGGCTACACCTTC. J is TRBJ1-2 and V is TRBV4-1; 8 bases are a match to TRBD1. Germline CDR1 is MGHRA and CDR2 is YSYEKL. The CDR3 length is 14 residues. After removal of 2 bases from V and 4 bases from J, the junction contained 3 bases not matched to a gene.

The chain employs TRBV4-1 and TRBJ1-1; a possible D gene is TRBD1 (5 bases). V lost 6 bases and J lost 0, with 14 bases in between. Germline V gives CDR1 MGHRA, CDR2 YSYEKL. The CDR3 has 15 residues. CDR3 in DNA: TGCGCCAGCAGTGTCGTCAGCAGGGTGAACACTGAAGCTTTCTTT. This encodes CASSVVSRVNTEAFF.

The genes are TRBV4-2 and TRBJ2-2; 7 nucleotides match TRBD1. J gave up 7 bases and V 1 base, and 3 bases lay outside the gene matches. The CDR3 covers 14 residues. The V gene's germline CDR1 is LGHNA and CDR2 YNFKEQ. The CDR3 loop is CASSQVSGGGELFF. The CDR3 DNA follows: TGTGCCAGCAGCCAAGTTTCAGGGGGCGGGGAGCTGTTTTTT.

V gene TRBV19 combines with J gene TRBJ2-2; D might be TRBD1 or TRBD2, each matching 6 bases. The CDR3 is made up of 13 amino acids. From germline, CDR1 is LNHDA and CDR2 SQIVND (reference sequence). V was clipped by 3 bases and J by 7 bases, with 9 bases between them. The CDR3 region is CASSMGGLGELFF. The CDR3 DNA is TGTGCCAGTAGTATGGGGGGCCTCGGGGAGCTGTTTTTT.

V is TRBV7-2 and J is TRBJ2-7, with D unclear. The CDR3 spans 11 residues. The ends were cut back, 4 bases at V and 2 bases at J, with 3 bases in the middle. The germline gives CDR1 SGHTA, CDR2 FQGNSA. CDR3 sequence: CASSWAYEQYF. The CDR3 DNA sequence: TGTGCCAGCAGCTGGGCCTACGAGCAGTACTTC.

The J gene is TRBJ1-6, the V gene TRBV18, with TRBD1 identical over 9 bases. Germline V CDR1 and CDR2: KGHSH, LQKENI. J gave up 5 bases and V 4 bases, and 0 bases lay outside the gene matches. This CDR3 has 14 residues. The CDR3 bases are TGTGCCAGCTCACGGGACAGGGATAATTCACCCCTCCACTTT. Amino acid sequence: CASSRDRDNSPLHF.

The J gene is TRBJ2-7, the V gene TRBV30; D remains unclear. This CDR3 region has 15 residues. Germline-derived CDR1 and CDR2 are GTSNPN and SVGIG (reference sequence). V was pared by 0 bases and J by 4 bases, with 16 bases between. The CDR3 reads CAWSVQKYPAYEQYF. The CDR3 DNA follows: TGTGCCTGGAGTGTACAAAAATACCCCGCTTACGAGCAGTACTTC.

In its sample, this clone was seen once. The V call is TRBV5-1, the J call TRBJ2-1, with D unresolved. V lost 1 base and J lost 6, with 5 bases in between. Germline V gene data show CDR1 as SGHRS and CDR2 as YFSETQ. This CDR3 has 12 amino acids. The CDR3 sequence is CASSLSGNEQFF. DNA of the CDR3: TGCGCCAGCAGCTTGTCGGGCAATGAGCAGTTCTTC.

CDR3 in DNA: TGTGCCAGCAGCCCGCGTAGAGGTAGCACTGAAGCTTTCTTT. It encodes CASSPRRGSTEAFF. V is TRBV9 and J is TRBJ1-1, with unresolved D. The CDR3 extends over 14 amino acids. Germline V gene data show CDR1 as SGDLS and CDR2 as YYNGEE. V was cut by 4 bases and J by 4 bases, with 14 bases left in between.

V gene TRBV11-2 combines with J gene TRBJ2-6; a weak D match, TRBD1 (5 bases). The length of the CDR3 is 11 residues. Trimming removed 2 bases from V and 15 bases from J, with 8 bases in between. Germline-derived CDR1 and CDR2 are SGHAT and FQNNGV. The CDR3 nucleotides read TGTGCCAGCAGCTTAAGCGACAGCCTGACTTTC. This codes for CASSLSDSLTF.

The rearrangement uses TRBV19 and TRBJ1-1; 8 bases map to TRBD1. CDR3 length: 13 residues. Germline V gives CDR1 LNHDA, CDR2 SQIVND (reference sequence). V gave up 9 bases and J gave up 4 bases; unmatched junction bases: 7. The DNA for the CDR3 is TGTGCCAGCGTACGACAGGGGTTCACTGAAGCTTTCTTT. Translated: CASVRQGFTEAFF.

The V call is TRBV18, the J call TRBJ2-6; TRBD1 is a possible D gene (6 bases). CDR3 length: 16 residues. Germline values: CDR1 KGHSH, CDR2 LQKENI. V lost 4 bases to trimming and J lost 3 bases, with 13 bases between them. This CDR3 is CASSLQGISGANVLTF. The CDR3 nucleotides are TGTGCCAGCTCACTCCAGGGGATAAGTGGGGCCAACGTCCTGACTTTC.

The gene calls are TRBV11-2 and TRBJ2-7; unclear D gene. Trimming took 5 bases from V and 1 from J, leaving 15 bases between them. Germline V gene data show CDR1 as SGHAT and CDR2 as FQNNGV. The CDR3 sequence is 15 residues long. The CDR3 sequence: CASSLLGVASYEQYF. The CDR3 coding sequence is TGTGCCAGCAGCCTGCTTGGGGTTGCGTCCTACGAGCAGTACTTC.